This T cell receptor beta chain came from a study of regulatory T cells in long-lasting Graves disease. As concerns this clonotype: Its cognate antigen is unknown.

The sample's time point: newly diagnosed GD, antithyroid drugs for less than 3 months. PBMC-extracted RNA yielded the TCR library. This CDR3 spans 14 amino acids. V lost 0 bases, J lost 5 bases, and 9 bases lay in between. Germline CDR1 and CDR2: KGHDR and SFDVKD. Study results and caveats: Persistent-disease Graves' patients showed less TCR diversity than new cases. TRBV28, TRBJ1-2 and TRBJ2-5 were favored in persistent disease.

The TCR beta library used iRepertoire HTBI primers with Arm-PCR amplification of CDR3. Via MiXCR, TCRdb re-called the multiplex PCR reads, giving one row per CDR3 protein. The sample has a few hundred thousand distinct CDR3 sequences, about 13% seen once. This same sample was also taken into another study, of T cells in Graves' hyperthyroidism and ophthalmopathy. That source reports: Exclusion criteria comprised uncontrolled infection, other autoimmune disease, pregnancy or lactation.

The sample here was peripheral blood mononuclear cells (PBMCs), taken at new diagnosis, from a patient treated with antithyroid drugs. The rearrangement links TRBV24-1 to TRBJ2-5; D uncertain. The sequence was obtained from a man aged 30-40 years with Graves disease. The CDR3 spells CATSDLLLGETQYF. CDR3 nucleotide sequence: TGTGCCACCAGTGATTTGCTCTTGGGGGAGACCCAGTACTTC.